This T cell receptor (beta chain) was recorded in a study of T-cell reconstitution after alpha-beta-depleted transplantation in children. Study results and caveats: At the one-year point after transplant, T-cell counts and TCRbeta diversity were found to come mostly from T cells that had been newly produced. At around two months after transplant, the alpha-beta T cells were reportedly derived from several hundred expanded clones that came from non-depleted graft cells.

Notes on this clonotype: Antigen: not known.

Per the germline V gene, CDR1 is MNHEY and CDR2 is SMNVEV (reference sequence). This CDR3 is built from 16 residues. Trimming at V came to 4 bases and at J to 2 bases, leaving 11 bases not matched to a gene. Unique molecular identifiers were built into the TCRbeta library. TCRdb analysed the PCR reads with MiXCR anew, one entry per CDR3 protein. The data hold fewer than 150,000 distinct CDR3 sequences, with 8.5% to 10% observed a single time. This clonotype was sampled from a girl less than two years old who had a stem cell transplant for combined immunodeficiency, so the T cells may come from the graft donor. V gene TRBV27 combines with J gene TRBJ2-7; 7 bases fit TRBD1. Sequences were derived from PBMCs, mostly from graft donor cells, sampled 180 days after TCRalphabeta/CD19-depleted stem cell transplant. The CDR3: CASSSYPTGNPYEQYF. In DNA, the CDR3 is TGTGCCAGCAGTTCCTACCCGACAGGGAACCCCTACGAGCAGTACTTC.